A selection of T cell receptor beta chains follows, all from one sample in a study of blood T cell repertoires in COVID-19. Profiling relied on immunoSEQ multiplex PCR, and the TCRdb table lists in-frame clones only, not all of them. The sample holds about 210,000 clones, roughly four fifths seen once. The sequencing input was peripheral blood. The origin of the receptors is a woman between 40 and 55 years old with active or convalescent COVID-19. The CDR3 runs from the conserved cysteine through the conserved F or W. Fields, in order: clone size, D gene, CDR3 length, V gene, J gene, CDR3 protein, CDR3 DNA. D genes are given only for firm matches. The size of a clone is reported for some rows only, either as once, few or many, or as a class for expanded clones.

size: -; D: -; length: 13; V: TRBV2; J: TRBJ1-2; CDR3: CASSTDPQRGYTF; DNA: TGTGCCAGCAGTACAGACCCACAACGAGGCTACACCTTC
size: -; D: TRBD2; length: 18; V: TRBV19; J: TRBJ2-1; CDR3: CASSATIGTSGRIDEQFF; DNA: TGTGCCAGTAGTGCGACGATCGGGACTAGCGGGAGGATAGATGAGCAGTTCTTC
size: -; D: TRBD1; length: 13; V: TRBV2; J: TRBJ1-1; CDR3: CASRRDRSTEAFF; DNA: TGTGCCAGCAGAAGGGACAGAAGCACTGAAGCTTTCTTT
size: -; D: -; length: 12; V: TRBV28; J: TRBJ1-2; CDR3: CASKLGNYGYTF; DNA: TGTGCCAGCAAGCTCGGGAACTATGGCTACACCTTC
size: -; D: TRBD1; length: 13; V: TRBV24-1; J: TRBJ1-1; CDR3: CATTRGQGTEAFF; DNA: TGTGCCACCACGAGGGGGCAGGGCACTGAAGCTTTCTTT
size: once; D: TRBD2; length: 19; V: TRBV7-8; J: TRBJ2-1; CDR3: CASSSTRLPGLAPGNEQFF; DNA: TGTGCCAGCAGCTCAACAAGGTTGCCGGGACTAGCGCCAGGCAATGAGCAGTTCTTC
size: -; D: -; length: 13; V: TRBV7-7; J: TRBJ2-5; CDR3: CASSVREQETQYF; DNA: TGTGCTAGCAGCGTCCGGGAGCAAGAGACCCAGTACTTC
size: once; D: -; length: 14; V: TRBV9; J: TRBJ2-7; CDR3: CASSPEQGGNEQYF; DNA: TGTGCCAGCAGCCCTGAGCAGGGCGGGAACGAGCAGTACTTC
size: many; D: TRBD2; length: 13; V: TRBV10-2; J: TRBJ2-5; CDR3: CASWRGGLETQYF; DNA: TGCGCCAGCTGGCGGGGGGGCTTGGAGACCCAGTACTTC
size: -; D: -; length: 15; V: TRBV6-5; J: TRBJ1-2; CDR3: CASSPERRPYYGYTF; DNA: TGTGCCAGCAGTCCAGAGAGGAGACCTTACTATGGCTACACCTTC
size: -; D: -; length: 13; V: TRBV9; J: TRBJ1-1; CDR3: CASSVDQSAEAFF; DNA: TGTGCCAGCAGCGTAGATCAGTCAGCTGAAGCTTTCTTT
size: -; D: -; length: 14; V: TRBV6-5; J: TRBJ1-1; CDR3: CASSYSDRSFEAFF; DNA: TGTGCCAGCAGTTACTCGGACAGAAGCTTTGAAGCTTTCTTT
size: -; D: TRBD1; length: 14; V: TRBV6-4; J: TRBJ1-4; CDR3: CASSERQGSDKLFF; DNA: TGTGCCAGCAGTGAGCGACAGGGTTCTGACAAACTGTTTTTT
size: -; D: -; length: 13; V: TRBV12-3/TRBV12-4; J: TRBJ1-1; CDR3: CASRTGMNTEAFF; DNA: TGTGCCAGCAGGACAGGTATGAACACTGAAGCTTTCTTT
size: many; D: -; length: 15; V: TRBV9; J: TRBJ2-6; CDR3: CASSVAGSGANVLTF; DNA: TGTGCCAGCAGCGTAGCGGGTTCTGGGGCCAACGTCCTGACTTTC
size: -; D: TRBD1; length: 15; V: TRBV14; J: TRBJ2-7; CDR3: CASSPGTGRIYEQYF; DNA: TGTGCCAGCAGCCCGGGGACAGGGAGAATCTACGAGCAGTACTTC
size: -; D: -; length: 16; V: TRBV11-3; J: TRBJ2-7; CDR3: CASSLENWEYVYEQYF; DNA: TGTGCCAGCAGCTTAGAAAACTGGGAGTACGTATACGAGCAGTACTTC
size: -; D: TRBD2; length: 16; V: TRBV2; J: TRBJ2-7; CDR3: CASSGTTGGPSYEQYF; DNA: TGTGCCAGCAGTGGAACCACGGGGGGACCCTCCTACGAGCAGTACTTC
size: -; D: -; length: 12; V: TRBV6-5; J: TRBJ1-2; CDR3: CASSYTGDGYTF; DNA: TGTGCCAGCAGTTACACAGGTGATGGCTACACCTTC
size: few; D: -; length: 16; V: TRBV5-6; J: TRBJ1-1; CDR3: CASSPEVAGPNTEAFF; DNA: TGTGCCAGCAGCCCCGAGGTAGCGGGACCGAACACTGAAGCTTTCTTT
size: -; D: -; length: 15; V: TRBV18; J: TRBJ1-2; CDR3: CASSPGDNTRRGYTF; DNA: TGTGCCAGCTCACCAGGGGACAACACGAGACGGGGCTACACCTTC
size: -; D: TRBD1; length: 16; V: TRBV6-1; J: TRBJ2-1; CDR3: CASSDRTGSSYNEQFF; DNA: TGTGCCAGCAGTGACCGGACAGGGAGCTCCTACAATGAGCAGTTCTTC